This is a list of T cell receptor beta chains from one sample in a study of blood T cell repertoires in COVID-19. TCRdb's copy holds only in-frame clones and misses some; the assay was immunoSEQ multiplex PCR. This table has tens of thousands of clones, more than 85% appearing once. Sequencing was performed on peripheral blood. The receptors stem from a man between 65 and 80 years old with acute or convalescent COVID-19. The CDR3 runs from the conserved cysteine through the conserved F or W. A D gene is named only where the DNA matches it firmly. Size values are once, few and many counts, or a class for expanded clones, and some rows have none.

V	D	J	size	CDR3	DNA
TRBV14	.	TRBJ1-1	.	CASSQLGAAGLQSEAFF	TGTGCCAGCAGCCAATTGGGGGCCGCAGGTCTCCAGTCTGAAGCTTTCTTT
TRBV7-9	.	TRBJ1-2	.	CASSLPYSNYGYTF	TGTGCCAGCAGCTTACCCTATTCTAACTATGGCTACACCTTC
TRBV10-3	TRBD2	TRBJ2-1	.	CAITPGLASNNEQFF	TGTGCCATCACTCCGGGACTAGCGTCTAACAATGAGCAGTTCTTC
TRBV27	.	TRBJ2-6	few	CASRSVSSGANVLTF	TGTGCCAGCAGGTCCGTGAGCTCTGGGGCCAACGTCCTGACTTTC
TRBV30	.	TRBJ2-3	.	CAWSLLTSSTDTQYF	TGTGCCTGGAGTTTATTGACATCTAGCACAGATACGCAGTATTTT
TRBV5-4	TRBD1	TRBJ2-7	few	CASSLGGTGYYEQYF	TGTGCCAGCAGCTTGGGCGGGACAGGGTACTACGAGCAGTACTTC
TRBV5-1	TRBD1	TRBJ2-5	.	CASIDVDRSVETQYF	TGCGCCAGCATCGACGTGGACAGGTCTGTCGAGACCCAGTACTTC
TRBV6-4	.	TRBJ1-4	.	CASSVGDFPEKLFF	TGTGCCAGCAGTGTCGGGGACTTCCCTGAAAAACTGTTTTTT
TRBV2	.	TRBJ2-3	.	CASSLGHSTDTQYF	TGTGCCAGCAGCCTAGGACATAGCACAGATACGCAGTATTTT
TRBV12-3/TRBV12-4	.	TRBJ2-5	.	CASSPEETQYF	TGTGCCAGCAGTCCAGAAGAGACCCAGTACTTC
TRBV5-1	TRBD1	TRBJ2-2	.	CASSSPRQGPYGGGELFF	TGCGCCAGCAGCTCCCCCAGACAGGGGCCTTATGGTGGCGGGGAGCTGTTTTTT
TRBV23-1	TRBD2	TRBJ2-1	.	CASNPAGAYNEQFF	TGCGCCAGCAACCCTGCGGGAGCCTACAATGAGCAGTTCTTC
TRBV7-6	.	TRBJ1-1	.	CASSLARGGEAFF	TGTGCCAGCAGCTTAGCAAGGGGAGGGGAAGCTTTCTTT
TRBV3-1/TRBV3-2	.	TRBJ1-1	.	CASSQGAGAFF	TGTGCCAGCAGCCAGGGAGCTGGGGCTTTCTTT
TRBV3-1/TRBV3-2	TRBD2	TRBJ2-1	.	CASTSTSGIDNEQFF	TGTGCCAGCACCTCGACTAGCGGAATCGATAATGAGCAGTTCTTC
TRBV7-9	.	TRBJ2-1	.	CASSLVWTAVYNEQFF	TGTGCCAGCAGCTTAGTTTGGACAGCAGTATACAATGAGCAGTTCTTC
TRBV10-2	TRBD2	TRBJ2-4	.	CASSGGRGEWYF	TGCGCCAGCAGTGGGGGGCGGGGGGAGTGGTACTTC
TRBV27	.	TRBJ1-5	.	CASRSYPNQPQHF	TGTGCCAGTCGGAGCTATCCCAATCAGCCCCAGCATTTT
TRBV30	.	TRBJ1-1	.	CAWGHSNTEAFF	TGTGCCTGGGGACATTCGAACACTGAAGCTTTCTTT
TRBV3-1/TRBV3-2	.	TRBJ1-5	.	CASSRLGPNQPQHF	TGTGCCAGCAGCCGCCTTGGGCCGAATCAGCCCCAGCATTTT
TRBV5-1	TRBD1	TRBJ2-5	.	CASSPLSGQQETQYF	TGCGCCAGCAGCCCATTGTCGGGACAGCAAGAGACCCAGTACTTC
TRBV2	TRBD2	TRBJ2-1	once	CASSESGRGGEQFF	TGTGCCAGCAGTGAAAGCGGGAGGGGCGGTGAGCAGTTCTTC
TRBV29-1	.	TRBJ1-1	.	CSVVGLRNTEAFF	TGCAGCGTTGTGGGACTGAGGAACACTGAAGCTTTCTTT
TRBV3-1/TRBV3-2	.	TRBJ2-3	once	CASSHSGTDTQYF	TGTGCCAGCAGCCATTCAGGGACAGATACGCAGTATTTT
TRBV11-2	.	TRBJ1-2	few	CASSLDLRLYGYTF	TGTGCCAGCAGCTTAGATCTCAGACTCTATGGCTACACCTTC
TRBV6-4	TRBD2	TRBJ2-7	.	CASSVEGGPAYEQYF	TGTGCCAGCAGTGTTGAGGGAGGGCCCGCCTACGAGCAGTACTTC
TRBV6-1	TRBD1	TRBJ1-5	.	CASSEALSGGDQPQHF	TGTGCCAGCAGTGAAGCGCTATCAGGGGGCGATCAGCCCCAGCATTTT
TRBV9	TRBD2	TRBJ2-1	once	CASSVLLAGGYNEQFF	TGTGCCAGCAGCGTCTTGCTAGCGGGAGGCTACAATGAGCAGTTCTTC
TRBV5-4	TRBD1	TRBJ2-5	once	CASSWGGQGVGETQYF	TGTGCCAGCAGCTGGGGGGGACAGGGGGTCGGAGAGACCCAGTACTTC
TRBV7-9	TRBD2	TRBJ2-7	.	CASSPGGASYEQYF	TGTGCCAGCAGCCCCGGGGGGGCTTCCTACGAGCAGTACTTC
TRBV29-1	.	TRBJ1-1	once	CSVTVDREAFF	TGCAGCGTAACAGTCGACAGGGAAGCTTTCTTT
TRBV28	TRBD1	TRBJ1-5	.	CASSFPPGGLSNQPQHF	TGTGCCAGCAGTTTCCCCCCAGGGGGTTTGAGCAATCAGCCCCAGCATTTT
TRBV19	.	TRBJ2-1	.	CASSRGTFTAEQFF	TGTGCCAGTAGTCGAGGGACTTTCACCGCTGAGCAGTTCTTC
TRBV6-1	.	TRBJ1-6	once	CASSARHSSYNSPLHF	TGTGCCAGCAGTGCCAGACATAGCTCCTATAATTCACCCCTCCACTTT
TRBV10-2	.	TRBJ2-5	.	CASSPFRGSETQYF	TGCGCCAGCAGTCCGTTTAGGGGTTCCGAGACCCAGTACTTC
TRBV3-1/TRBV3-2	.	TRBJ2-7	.	CASSQKYRVEYEQYF	TGTGCCAGCAGCCAAAAGTACAGGGTAGAATACGAGCAGTACTTC
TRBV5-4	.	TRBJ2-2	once	CASTLGRSSNTRELFF	TGTGCCAGCACCTTGGGGCGTAGCTCGAACACCAGGGAGCTGTTTTTT
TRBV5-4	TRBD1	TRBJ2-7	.	CASSLGAGTGGAYEQYF	TGTGCCAGCAGCCTTGGTGCCGGGACAGGGGGCGCCTACGAGCAGTACTTC
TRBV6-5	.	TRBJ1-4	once	CASRLAGATNEKLFF	TGTGCCAGCAGATTGGCGGGTGCAACTAATGAAAAACTGTTTTTT
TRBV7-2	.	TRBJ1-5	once	CASSLARDSNQPQHF	TGTGCCAGCAGCTTAGCTCGGGATAGCAATCAGCCCCAGCATTTT
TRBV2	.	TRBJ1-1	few	CASKWTVNTEAFF	TGTGCCAGCAAATGGACAGTGAACACTGAAGCTTTCTTT
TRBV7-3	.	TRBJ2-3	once	CASSLGLEDTQYF	TGTGCCAGCAGCTTAGGCCTAGAGGATACGCAGTATTTT
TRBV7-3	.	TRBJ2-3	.	CASSFQGLADTQYF	TGTGCCAGCAGCTTTCAGGGACTTGCAGATACGCAGTATTTT
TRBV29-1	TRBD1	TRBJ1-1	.	CSTGQGARTEAFF	TGCAGCACGGGACAGGGGGCGCGGACTGAAGCTTTCTTT
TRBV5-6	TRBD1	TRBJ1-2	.	CASSLPGQGERYTF	TGTGCCAGCAGCTTGCCAGGACAGGGTGAGCGCTACACCTTC
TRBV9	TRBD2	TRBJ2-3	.	CASSPHGLAGDTQYF	TGTGCCAGCAGCCCCCATGGACTAGCGGGCGATACGCAGTATTTT
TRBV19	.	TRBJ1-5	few	CASITTVSSNQPQHF	TGTGCCAGTATAACGACAGTGAGTAGCAATCAGCCCCAGCATTTT
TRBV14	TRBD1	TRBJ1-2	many	CASSQDTTGTGGGYTF	TGTGCCAGCAGCCAAGATACTACCGGGACAGGGGGAGGCTACACCTTC
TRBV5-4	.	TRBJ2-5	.	CASSSLVGGAETQYF	TGTGCCAGCAGCTCCCTTGTAGGGGGGGCAGAGACCCAGTACTTC
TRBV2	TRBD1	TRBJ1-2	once	CASSEGLPGQGDGYTF	TGTGCCAGCAGTGAAGGGCTCCCGGGACAGGGTGATGGCTACACCTTC
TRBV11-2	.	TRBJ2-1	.	CASSLTGSPYNEQFF	TGTGCCAGCAGCCTAACGGGGTCCCCATACAATGAGCAGTTCTTC
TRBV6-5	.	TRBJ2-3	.	CASSRTRIDTQYF	TGTGCCAGCAGCAGAACTAGGATAGATACGCAGTATTTT
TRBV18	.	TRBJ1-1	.	CASSQRVRGVGGTEAFF	TGTGCCAGCTCGCAGAGGGTCAGGGGAGTAGGGGGCACTGAAGCTTTCTTT
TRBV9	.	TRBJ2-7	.	CASSGVSDRTYEQYF	TGTGCCAGCAGCGGAGTTTCTGACAGGACCTACGAGCAGTACTTC
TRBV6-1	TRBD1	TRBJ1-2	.	CASSDGTGLFGYTF	TGTGCCAGCAGTGATGGGACAGGGTTATTTGGCTACACCTTC
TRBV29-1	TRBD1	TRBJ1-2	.	CSVASTGTGGLGYTF	TGCAGCGTTGCCTCCACCGGGACAGGGGGACTTGGCTACACCTTC
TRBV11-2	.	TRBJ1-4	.	CASSSREKLFF	TGTGCCAGCAGCTCGAGGGAAAAACTGTTTTTT
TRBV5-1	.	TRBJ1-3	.	CASSPSTGATGNTIYF	TGCGCCAGCAGCCCCTCGACAGGAGCGACTGGAAACACCATATATTTT
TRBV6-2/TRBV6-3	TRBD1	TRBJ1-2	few	CASSSPGGIYGYTF	TGTGCCAGCAGTTCCCCAGGGGGGATTTATGGCTACACCTTC
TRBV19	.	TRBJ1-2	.	CASNGAQGKSGYTF	TGTGCCAGTAACGGGGCGCAGGGGAAAAGTGGCTACACCTTC